Listed below are T cell receptor beta chains from one sample, sequenced in a study of blood T cell repertoires in COVID-19. Clones were sequenced by immunoSEQ multiplex PCR, and TCRdb holds only the in-frame ones, with some missing. The table lists some 200,000 clones, 80% to 90% of them singletons. The sample consisted of peripheral blood. The receptors here all came from a woman between 65 and 79 years old with acute or convalescent COVID-19. CDR3s include the opening cysteine and the closing phenylalanine or tryptophan. D genes are given only for firm matches. A row's size may be missing; if present it is once, few, many or a size class.

cdr3_aa | cdr3_nt | clone_size | j_call | d_call | v_call
CATTSSITGELFF | TGCGCCACTACCTCCTCGATCACCGGGGAGCTGTTTTTT | few | TRBJ2-2 | . | TRBV10-1
CASGAGSGQFF | TGTGCCAGTGGGGCGGGGAGCGGGCAGTTCTTC | once | TRBJ2-1 | . | TRBV19
CASSREGQPNSPLHF | TGTGCCAGCAGCCGCGAAGGACAGCCTAATTCACCCCTCCACTTT | . | TRBJ1-6 | . | TRBV27
CASSSTGTGISNYGYTF | TGCGCCAGCAGCTCGACCGGGACAGGCATCTCTAACTATGGCTACACCTTC | . | TRBJ1-2 | TRBD1 | TRBV5-1
CASSQGLAGTPLHEQYF | TGCGCCAGCAGCCAAGGACTAGCGGGGACCCCCTTACACGAGCAGTACTTC | . | TRBJ2-7 | TRBD2 | TRBV5-1
CASSPQGNYGYTF | TGTGCCAGCTCACCACAGGGGAACTATGGCTACACCTTC | . | TRBJ1-2 | . | TRBV18
CASSSDRDYYEQYF | TGTGCCAGCAGCTCAGACAGGGATTACTACGAGCAGTACTTC | . | TRBJ2-7 | TRBD1 | TRBV5-6
CASSLFGQGVGETQYF | TGTGCCAGCAGCTTATTCGGACAGGGGGTAGGAGAGACCCAGTACTTC | . | TRBJ2-5 | TRBD1 | TRBV7-2
CASSFPTNTKSYTF | TGTGCCAGCAGTTTCCCCACCAACACGAAAAGCTACACCTTC | few | TRBJ1-2 | . | TRBV28
CASRAGLAGDTDTQYF | TGCGCCAGCAGAGCCGGACTAGCGGGGGACACAGATACGCAGTATTTT | . | TRBJ2-3 | TRBD2 | TRBV10-1
CASSRQGGTGELFF | TGTGCCAGCAGTCGACAGGGCGGCACCGGGGAGCTGTTTTTT | . | TRBJ2-2 | TRBD1 | TRBV2
CASSFGGLGEQYF | TGTGCCAGCAGCTTTGGAGGGCTGGGCGAGCAGTACTTC | once | TRBJ2-7 | . | TRBV5-8
CASSLYGGSGANVLTF | TGCGCCAGCAGCTTGTACGGGGGCTCTGGGGCCAACGTCCTGACTTTC | . | TRBJ2-6 | . | TRBV5-1
CAIHRDRVVNYGYTF | TGTGCCATACACCGGGACAGGGTGGTGAACTATGGCTACACCTTC | . | TRBJ1-2 | TRBD1 | TRBV19
CSGTGVNTGELFF | TGCAGCGGGACAGGGGTTAACACCGGGGAGCTGTTTTTT | once | TRBJ2-2 | TRBD1 | TRBV29-1
CASSPSGYNTGELFF | TGTGCCAGCAGCCCTAGCGGCTATAACACCGGGGAGCTGTTTTTT | . | TRBJ2-2 | TRBD2 | TRBV5-5
CASSPRTSGLLNEQFF | TGCGCCAGCAGCCCGCGAACTAGCGGGCTCCTCAATGAGCAGTTCTTC | . | TRBJ2-1 | TRBD2 | TRBV5-1
CASSPDRTLYGYTF | TGTGCCAGCAGCCCAGACAGGACCCTCTATGGCTACACCTTC | . | TRBJ1-2 | . | TRBV6-5
CASSFPTGGPPDGGYTF | TGTGCCAGCAGCTTCCCGACAGGGGGCCCGCCTGATGGGGGCTACACCTTC | few | TRBJ1-2 | TRBD1 | TRBV7-9
CASSLAGGTGELFF | TGTGCCAGCAGTTTGGCAGGGGGAACCGGGGAGCTGTTTTTT | . | TRBJ2-2 | TRBD1 | TRBV6-5
CASSQGARQGNQPQHF | TGTGCCAGCAGCCAAGGAGCGAGACAGGGAAATCAGCCCCAGCATTTT | . | TRBJ1-5 | TRBD1 | TRBV3-1/TRBV3-2
CASSDSKAGVRLGQYF | TGTGCCAGCAGTGACTCGAAGGCAGGGGTTAGACTGGGGCAGTACTTC | few | TRBJ2-7 | . | TRBV6-4
CASKVQAGPYEQYF | TGTGCCAGTAAAGTTCAGGCGGGGCCCTACGAGCAGTACTTC | . | TRBJ2-7 | . | TRBV19
CASSLAGRLAYEQYF | TGTGCCAGCAGCTTAGCGGGGAGGCTCGCCTACGAGCAGTACTTC | . | TRBJ2-7 | . | TRBV7-8
CASSPLGVRTDTQYF | TGTGCCAGCAGCCCGTTGGGAGTAAGAACAGATACGCAGTATTTT | . | TRBJ2-3 | . | TRBV7-2
CASVGNLGAPLQYF | TGTGCCAGCGTCGGTAATTTGGGAGCCCCGTTGCAGTACTTC | . | TRBJ2-7 | . | TRBV6-5
CASSFPAGGRETQYF | TGTGCCAGCAGCTTTCCAGCGGGAGGGCGAGAGACCCAGTACTTC | once | TRBJ2-5 | TRBD2 | TRBV7-9
CASSLAGISNSPLHF | TGTGCCAGCAGCTTGGCCGGGATCTCCAATTCACCCCTCCACTTT | . | TRBJ1-6 | . | TRBV5-4
CASRAVDRGGSPLHF | TGTGCCAGCAGGGCCGTGGACAGGGGTGGTTCACCCCTCCACTTT | . | TRBJ1-6 | TRBD1 | TRBV6-5
CASTNPRGLRQPQHF | TGTGCCAGCACCAACCCCAGGGGCCTTCGACAGCCCCAGCATTTT | . | TRBJ1-5 | . | TRBV28
CASSQWAGSGYGYTF | TGCGCCAGCAGCCAATGGGCAGGCAGTGGCTATGGCTACACCTTC | few | TRBJ1-2 | . | TRBV4-1
CASSFRGQSSPLHF | TGTGCCAGCAGCTTCAGGGGGCAAAGTTCACCCCTCCACTTT | . | TRBJ1-6 | TRBD1 | TRBV7-2
CASSILAGGLQETQYF | TGCGCCAGCTCGATTCTAGCGGGGGGGCTTCAAGAGACCCAGTACTTC | . | TRBJ2-5 | TRBD2 | TRBV5-1
CSARLADTQYF | TGCAGTGCTAGATTAGCAGATACGCAGTATTTT | . | TRBJ2-3 | . | TRBV20-1
CASSVRSSRGYNEQFF | TGTGCCAGCAGCGTACGGTCCTCCCGGGGTTACAATGAGCAGTTCTTC | . | TRBJ2-1 | . | TRBV9
CASNLDRVVSEQYF | TGTGCCAGCAATCTGGACAGGGTAGTAAGCGAGCAGTACTTC | . | TRBJ2-7 | TRBD1 | TRBV6-5
CASSSGQTGTDTQYF | TGTGCCAGTAGTTCGGGACAGACGGGCACAGATACGCAGTATTTT | . | TRBJ2-3 | TRBD1 | TRBV19
CATSVGAGELFF | TGTGCCACCTCGGTGGGAGCCGGGGAGCTGTTTTTT | . | TRBJ2-2 | . | TRBV19
CASSPSTQGLTGELFF | TGTGCCAGCTCACCGTCCACTCAGGGGCTCACCGGGGAGCTGTTTTTT | . | TRBJ2-2 | . | TRBV18
CATSRAQDRPLHF | TGTGCCACCAGCAGAGCACAGGACCGACCCCTCCACTTT | . | TRBJ1-6 | . | TRBV15
CASSPLSRGQGNTGELFF | TGTGCCAGCTCACCACTCAGTAGAGGACAGGGAAACACCGGGGAGCTGTTTTTT | once | TRBJ2-2 | TRBD1 | TRBV18
CALRTAQSDTQYF | TGTGCCCTACGGACAGCCCAATCAGATACGCAGTATTTT | once | TRBJ2-3 | . | TRBV10-3
CASRTDSPPLHF | TGTGCCAGCAGGACGGACAGTCCACCCCTCCACTTT | . | TRBJ1-6 | . | TRBV6-5
CASSYGRNQPQHF | TGTGCCAGCAGTTACGGCAGAAATCAGCCCCAGCATTTT | . | TRBJ1-5 | . | TRBV6-5
CASSASSGVSNQPQHF | TGTGCCAGCAGTGCTTCCTCAGGGGTTAGCAATCAGCCCCAGCATTTT | . | TRBJ1-5 | . | TRBV6-1
CASSPRGMSTDTQYF | TGTGCCAGCAGCCCGCGGGGTATGAGCACAGATACGCAGTATTTT | . | TRBJ2-3 | . | TRBV7-9